This T cell receptor (beta chain) originates from a study of blood T cell repertoires in COVID-19. Authors' analysis steps: Reference gene primers were amplified, and this amplification served to estimate nucleated cell counts. Generated by immunoSEQ multiplex PCR, the TCRdb table keeps only in-frame clones and is missing some. V and J calls and clone size are as listed in that table; D and trimming were resolved from the DNA. The table includes under 150,000 clones, about 86% detected once. The CDR3 consists of 15 residues. Germline V gene data show CDR1 as WNHNN and CDR2 as SYGVQD (reference sequence). With 7 bases clipped from V and 6 bases from J, the junction kept 4 bases outside the gene matches.

V and J are TRBV10-1 and TRBJ2-2; TRBD2 agrees at 14 bases. This clonotype originated in a woman aged 60-75 years with active or convalescent COVID-19. The specimen was peripheral blood. CDR3 loop: CASTRGLAGAGELFF. The CDR3 nucleotides read TGCGCCAGCACCAGGGGACTAGCGGGAGCCGGGGAGCTGTTTTTT.